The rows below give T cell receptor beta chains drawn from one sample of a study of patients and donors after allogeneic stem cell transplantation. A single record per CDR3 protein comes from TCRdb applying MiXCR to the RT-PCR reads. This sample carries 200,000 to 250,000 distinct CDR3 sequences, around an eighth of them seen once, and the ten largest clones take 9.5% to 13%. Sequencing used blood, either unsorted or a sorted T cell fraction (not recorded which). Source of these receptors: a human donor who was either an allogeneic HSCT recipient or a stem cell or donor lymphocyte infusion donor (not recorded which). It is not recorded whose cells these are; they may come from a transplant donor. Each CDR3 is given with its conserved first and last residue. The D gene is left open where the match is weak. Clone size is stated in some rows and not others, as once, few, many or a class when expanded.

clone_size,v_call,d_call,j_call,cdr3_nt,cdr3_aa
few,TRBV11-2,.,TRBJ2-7,TGTGCCAGCAGCTTAACGTTGCCGGGAGAGCAGTACTTC,CASSLTLPGEQYF
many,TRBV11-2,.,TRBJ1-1,TGTGCCAGCAGCAAGACCATGAACACTGAAGCTTTCTTT,CASSKTMNTEAFF
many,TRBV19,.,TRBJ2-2,TGTGCCAGTAGTCTACCGAAGGGACCTGGCACCGGGGAGCTGTTTTTT,CASSLPKGPGTGELFF
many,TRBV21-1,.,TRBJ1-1,TGTGCCAGCAGCAAAGGGAGAATGAACACTGAAGCTTTCTTT,CASSKGRMNTEAFF
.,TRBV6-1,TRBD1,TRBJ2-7,TGTGCCAGCAGTGCGACAGGGGCGCGGGAGCAGTACTTC,CASSATGAREQYF
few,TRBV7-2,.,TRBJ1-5,TGTGCCAGCAGCTTAGCTTTCGGGGGGTCTCAGCCCCAGCATTTT,CASSLAFGGSQPQHF
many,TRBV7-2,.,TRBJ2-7,TGTGCCAGCAGCCCACGACTGAATACCTACGAGCAGTACTTC,CASSPRLNTYEQYF
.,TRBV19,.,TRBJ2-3,TGTGCCAGTAGTGGGGGCTCGTCGAGAGCTACGCAGTATTTT,CASSGGSSRATQYF
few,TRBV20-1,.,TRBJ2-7,TGCAGTGCTAAAACAGGGGGGGGGCAGTACTTC,CSAKTGGGQYF
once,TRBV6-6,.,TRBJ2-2,TGTGCCAGCAGTCCTAATAGCACCGGGGAGCTGTTTTTT,CASSPNSTGELFF
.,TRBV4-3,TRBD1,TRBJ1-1,TGCGCCAGCAGCCAATCCTGGGCAGGGGGTGTCACTGAAGCTTTCTTT,CASSQSWAGGVTEAFF
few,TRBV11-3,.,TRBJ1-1,TGTGCCAGCAGCACCCCCGGGCCCACGGCGGACACTGAAGCTTTCTTT,CASSTPGPTADTEAFF
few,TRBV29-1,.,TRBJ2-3,TGCAGCGTTGAAGACCCTCGGGACTTTTATACGCAGTATTTT,CSVEDPRDFYTQYF
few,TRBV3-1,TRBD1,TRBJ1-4,TGTGCCAGCAGCCAAGGCATCGGACAGGGTGTTACAACTAATGAAAAACTGTTTTTT,CASSQGIGQGVTTNEKLFF
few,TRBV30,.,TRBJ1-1,TGTGCCTGGAGTGTACGACAGGCAGAAGCTTTCTTT,CAWSVRQAEAFF
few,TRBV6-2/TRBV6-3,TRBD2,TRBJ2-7,TGTGCCAGCAGTAAGACGACTAGCGGGAGACGCGAGCAGTACTTC,CASSKTTSGRREQYF
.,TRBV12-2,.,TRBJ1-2,TGTGCAAGTCGCTCCTTTACCGGGACAGGGTACAGCTACACCTTC,CASRSFTGTGYSYTF
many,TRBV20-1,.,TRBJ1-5,TGCAGTGCTAGAAGGCCGAATCAGCCCCAGCATTTT,CSARRPNQPQHF
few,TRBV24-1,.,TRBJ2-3,TGTGCCACCAGTGATCCGGGAGAGAGGCAGCGGGCGCTGTCGGATACGCAGTATTTT,CATSDPGERQRALSDTQYF
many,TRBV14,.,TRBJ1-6,TGTGCCAGCAGCCACAATAATTCACCCCTCCACTTT,CASSHNNSPLHF
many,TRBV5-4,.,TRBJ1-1,TGTGCCAGCAGCATACCTACGGGGAACACTGAAGCTTTCTTT,CASSIPTGNTEAFF
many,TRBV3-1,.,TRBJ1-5,TGTGCCAGCAGCCAAGGAGGAGCAGCCAATCAGCCCCAGCATTTT,CASSQGGAANQPQHF
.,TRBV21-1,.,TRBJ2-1,TGTGCCAGCAGCACTAGAGACGGAAAGAGCTCCTACAATGAGCAGTTCTTC,CASSTRDGKSSYNEQFF
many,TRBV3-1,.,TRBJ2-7,TGTGCCAGCAGCCAAGATGGCGGCACCTACGAGCAGTACTTC,CASSQDGGTYEQYF
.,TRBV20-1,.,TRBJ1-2,TGCAGTGCTAGAGATTGGGGTCTACGTACCCCACACTATGGCTACACCTTC,CSARDWGLRTPHYGYTF
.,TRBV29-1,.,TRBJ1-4,TGCAGCGTTGAAACCGTGGGGCTCAATGAAAAACTGTTTTTT,CSVETVGLNEKLFF
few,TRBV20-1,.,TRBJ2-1,TGCAGCGGGCTCGGGAGTTGGGACGGATACAATGAGCAGTTCTTC,CSGLGSWDGYNEQFF
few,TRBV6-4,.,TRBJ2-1,TGTGCCAGCAGGTGGGGCGGCGGGAATGAGCAGTTCTTC,CASRWGGGNEQFF
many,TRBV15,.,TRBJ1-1,TGTGCCACCAGCAGAGATATCCGGAACCCAACGTCCGCTTTCTTT,CATSRDIRNPTSAFF
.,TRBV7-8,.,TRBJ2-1,TGTGCCAGCAGCCCGACTAGAGGGTCTTCCTTGGAGCAGTTCTTC,CASSPTRGSSLEQFF
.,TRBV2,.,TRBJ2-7,TGTGCCAGCGATCCGAGGGGGTTCTACGAGCAGTACTTC,CASDPRGFYEQYF
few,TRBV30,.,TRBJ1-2,TGTGCCTGGAGGGATTGGGATGGCTACACCTTC,CAWRDWDGYTF
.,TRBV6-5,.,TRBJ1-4,TGTGCCAGCAGTTCGACCGGGACGAATAATGAAAAACTGTTTTTT,CASSSTGTNNEKLFF
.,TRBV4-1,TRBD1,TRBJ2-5,TGCGCCAGCAGCCTAGGTACAGGGGTGGAGACCCAGTACTTC,CASSLGTGVETQYF
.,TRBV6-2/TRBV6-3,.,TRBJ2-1,TGTGCCAGCAGCGATCCTAGTACTGAGCAGTTCTTC,CASSDPSTEQFF
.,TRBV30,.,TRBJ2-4,TGTGCCTGGAAGCGGCAGGATCTAGCCAAAAACATTCAGTACTTC,CAWKRQDLAKNIQYF
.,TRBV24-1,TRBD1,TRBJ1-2,TGTGCCACCAGTGAACCCGGGACAGGGGTCGACTTTTGGGGCTACACCTTC,CATSEPGTGVDFWGYTF
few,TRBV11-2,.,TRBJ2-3,TGTGCCAGCAGCTTAGCCAGGGTAGGAGATACGCAGTATTTT,CASSLARVGDTQYF
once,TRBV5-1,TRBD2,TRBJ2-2,TGCGCCAGCAGCTTAAGACTAGCGGGGGGAAGCGCCGGGGAGCTGTTTTTT,CASSLRLAGGSAGELFF
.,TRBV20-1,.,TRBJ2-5,TGCAGTGCTCGGACCCTGCTAACGCAAGAGACCCAGTACTTC,CSARTLLTQETQYF